This T cell receptor beta chain was observed in a study of blood T cell repertoires in COVID-19. At the level of the study: Sources were T cells, B-cell-depleted T cells, or PBMCs; the material itself was cDNA or gDNA.

TCRdb's table, derived via immunoSEQ multiplex PCR, lists solely in-frame clones and lacks some. The table lists a few hundred thousand clones, more than 85% of them singletons, with roughly 20% in the top ten. The germline CDR1 and CDR2 sequences are MGHRA and YSYEKL. Trimming stripped 1 base from V and 0 bases from J, with 10 bases between. The CDR3 contains 16 residues. Participants, 18 to 89 years old, spanned about 26 US areas. Cohort allocation depended upon clinical history that participants reported. Two negative PCRs, clearance, or symptom resolution characterized the recovered Cohort 3 donors.

This rearrangement joins TRBV4-1 to TRBJ1-5; no reliable D call. The sequencing input was PBMCs or T cells enriched from blood (not recorded which). This receptor was identified in a woman between 25 and 40 years old who had recovered from COVID-19. The CDR3 DNA follows: TGCGCCAGCAGCCAAGGGCAGGCACTTAGCAATCAGCCCCAGCATTTT. Its translation is CASSQGQALSNQPQHF.